The 8 T cell receptor beta chains below all came from one sample that was sequenced in a study of blood T cells in healthy people across ages. Through a sample-barcoded 5' primer and a J-beta primer mix, a second PCR was run for roughly 6 to 12 cycles. TCRdb reprocessed the 5' RACE reads via MiXCR and lists one record per CDR3 protein. The sample lists hundreds of thousands of distinct CDR3 sequences, 58% occurring once. Source material: blood. The source of these receptors is a man aged 25-40 years in good health.

The chain has TRBV3-1 and TRBJ2-4, with D perhaps given as TRBD1 or TRBD2 (6 bases each). TRBJ2-7 explains the end of the DNA better; the J call may be wrong. The V gene's germline CDR1 is LGHDT and CDR2 YNNKEL (reference sequence). The CDR3 length is 16 residues. The CDR3 loop reads CASSQSAQGLSYEQYF. The CDR3 DNA reads as TGTGCCAGCAGCCAATCGGCACAGGGACTTTCCTACGAGCAGTACTTC.

V usage is TRBV20-1 and J usage is TRBJ2-4; D perhaps matches TRBD2 (7 bases). Trimming cost V 0 bases and J 7 bases, with 19 bases left between them. This CDR3 contains 16 residues. Germline V gene sequence: CDR1 DFQATT, CDR2 SNEGSKA (reference sequence). DNA of the CDR3: TGCAGTGCTAGAGACTTTGCGGGGGCGCCAAGCAACATTCAGTACTTC. As protein: CSARDFAGAPSNIQYF.

The rearrangement links TRBV7-2 to TRBJ2-6; D gene ambiguous. This CDR3 is 16 amino acids long. Germline CDR1 is SGHTA and CDR2 is FQGNSA. The ends were cut back, 5 bases at V and 0 bases at J, with 11 bases in the middle. For the CDR3, the DNA is TGTGCCAGCAGCCTCAAACCGGACTCTGGGGCCAACGTCCTGACTTTC. It codes for CASSLKPDSGANVLTF. The full variable domain, completed using reference TRBV7-2 and TRBJ2-6, is GAGVSQSPSNKVTEKGKDVELRCDPISGHTALYWYRQSLGQGLEFLIYFQGNSAPDKSGLPSDRFSAERTGGSVSTLTIQRTQQEDSAVYLCASSLKPDSGANVLTFGAGSRLTVL.

This chain uses TRBV15 with TRBJ2-3; no firm D call. The CDR3 has 14 amino acids. Germline V CDR1 and CDR2: LNHNV, YYDKDF (reference sequence). With 0 bases removed from V and 4 bases from J, the gap between germline ends came to 8 bases. The CDR3 sequence is CATSRDLLADTQYF. As DNA, the CDR3 is TGTGCCACCAGCAGAGATTTGCTAGCAGATACGCAGTATTTT.

This clonotype was seen only a few times. This chain joins TRBV7-2 and TRBJ1-2; D gene unclear. The CDR3 length is 15 residues. CDR1 is SGHTA, CDR2 FQGNSA, per germline. V lost 5 bases, J lost 0 bases, and 13 bases lay in between. CDR3 sequence reads: CASSPRAVANYGYTF. DNA for the CDR3: TGTGCCAGCAGCCCAAGGGCAGTAGCTAACTATGGCTACACCTTC. The full variable domain, completed using reference TRBV7-2 and TRBJ1-2, is GAGVSQSPSNKVTEKGKDVELRCDPISGHTALYWYRQSLGQGLEFLIYFQGNSAPDKSGLPSDRFSAERTGGSVSTLTIQRTQQEDSAVYLCASSPRAVANYGYTFGSGTRLTVV.

The rearrangement links TRBV20-1 to TRBJ2-1; no reliable D call. CDR3 length: 13 residues. V lost 1 base and J 4 bases, leaving 8 bases between the germline ends. Germline lookup yields CDR1 DFQATT and CDR2 SNEGSKA (reference sequence). CDR3 DNA: TGCAGTGCTAGAGGGGGTTTTTACAATGAGCAGTTCTTC. This encodes CSARGGFYNEQFF.

This sequence joins TRBV28 and TRBJ2-5, with D perhaps matching TRBD1 or TRBD2 (6 bases each). The J call could be wrong; TRBJ2-7 is a better fit for the DNA end. The germline gives CDR1 MDHEN, CDR2 SYDVKM. The CDR3 contains 14 residues. The chain's CDR3 is CASSFSTGRYEQYF. The CDR3 DNA follows: TGTGCCAGCAGTTTCAGCACAGGGAGGTACGAGCAGTACTTC.

V is TRBV3-1 and J is TRBJ2-1; D ambiguous. Trimming pared 7 bases from V and 6 bases from J, leaving 7 bases between. Germline CDR1 is LGHDT and CDR2 is YNNKEL (reference sequence). The CDR3 length is 11 residues. CDR3 region: CASMMSNEQFF. The CDR3 DNA reads as TGTGCCAGCATGATGAGCAATGAGCAGTTCTTC.